This T cell receptor (beta chain) came from a study of vaccination effects on CD4 cells after COVID-19. Study-wide background: Samples taken from a few convalescent patients early and late after vaccination were obtained. Study outcomes and limitations: Late in the post-vaccination period, infection-induced and vaccine-induced clones underwent marked clonal contraction. Early timepoints after infection were absent, and convalescent patients were few in the study.

This table comes from immunoSEQ multiplex PCR, and its TCRdb copy is limited to in-frame clones, with some not included. This sample has about 18,000 clones, with less than 85% found just once. Prior to sequencing, the ViraFEST assay stimulated PBMC with viral peptide pools, which expanded the antigen-specific CD4+ T cells. Isolating CD4+ T cells followed roughly ten days of culture. SARS-CoV-2 infected the person between March and December 2020, as confirmed by PCR. Everyone in the study got two shots of either the BNT162b2 or mRNA-1273 vaccine. Researchers swapped half the medium for IL-2 medium on both days 3 and 7. As for this clone: Its antigen is undetermined.

This material consisted of CD4+ T cells from PBMCs cultured with SARS-CoV-2 spike peptides, taken after COVID-19 vaccination. The receptor was isolated from a human donor who had a prior SARS-CoV-2 infection.

The CDR3 coding sequence is TGTGCCAGCAGCCTCATGGGGGGGGATAATGAAAAACTGTTTTTT. Amino acid sequence: CASSLMGGDNEKLFF. The genes are TRBV7-8 and TRBJ1-4; a possible D gene is TRBD1 (5 bases). This CDR3 comprises 15 residues. Germline V CDR1 and CDR2: SGHVS, FQNEAQ. Trimming removed 5 bases from V and 4 bases from J, with 14 bases in between.